Each of the 27 T cell receptor beta chains below was sequenced from the same sample in a study of OX40 agonist ivuxolimab in advanced cancers. The data were produced by immunoSEQ multiplex PCR, yet TCRdb's version contains in-frame clones alone and is incomplete. The sample consists of under 200,000 clones, 85% to 95% of them appearing once. This specimen consisted of CD4+ or CD8+ T cells sorted from blood, obtained in a trial of the OX40 agonist ivuxolimab. Receptor source: an adult with an advanced solid tumor such as melanoma, head and neck, liver or kidney cancer.

The chain joins TRBV7-2 to TRBJ2-7, with TRBD2 matching over 7 bases. The junction had 3 bases not matched to a gene; V was cut back by 1 base and J by 3 bases. This CDR3 region has 14 residues. Per the germline V gene, CDR1 is SGHTA and CDR2 is FQGNSA. This CDR3 is CASSLDGGSYEQYF. The CDR3 DNA reads as TGTGCCAGCAGCTTAGATGGCGGGAGCTACGAGCAGTACTTC.

This chain links TRBV2 with TRBJ2-2; 8 nucleotides agree with TRBD2. Germline lookup yields CDR1 SNHLY and CDR2 FYNNEI. The CDR3 is 15 amino acids. The junction had 4 bases not matched to a gene; V was cut back by 5 bases and J by 2 bases. CDR3 sequence: CASSTGGGNTGELFF. The DNA for the CDR3 is TGTGCCAGCAGTACGGGAGGGGGAAACACCGGGGAGCTGTTTTTT.

This clone came up a few times. This chain connects TRBV5-1 to TRBJ1-1; TRBD1 might be the D (5 bases). The CDR3 has 14 amino acids. Trimming took off 5 bases at V and 2 bases at J, with 13 bases between the two ends. Germline V gene sequence: CDR1 SGHRS, CDR2 YFSETQ. The CDR3 sequence: CASRIGATNTEAFF. The CDR3 DNA reads as TGCGCCAGCAGAATAGGGGCGACTAACACTGAAGCTTTCTTT.

The rearrangement links TRBV18 to TRBJ1-4; D call uncertain. V was pared by 6 bases and J by 0 bases, with 5 bases between. Germline V lookup: CDR1 KGHSH, CDR2 LQKENI. This CDR3 has 13 amino acids. Here the CDR3 DNA reads TGTGCCAGCTCGCGAGCAACTAATGAAAAACTGTTTTTT. Translation gives CASSRATNEKLFF.

The chain carries TRBV11-2 and TRBJ1-3; no definite D call. Germline values: CDR1 SGHAT, CDR2 FQNNGV. This CDR3 region has 16 residues. Trimming cost V 1 base and J 0 bases, with 10 bases left between them. In DNA, the CDR3 is TGTGCCAGCAGCTTAGTCCACGAGGTCTCTGGAAACACCATATATTTT. It translates to CASSLVHEVSGNTIYF.

The rearrangement links TRBV6-5 to TRBJ1-2, with 7 positions matching TRBD1. This CDR3 spans 14 amino acids. The J segment lost 4 bases and the V segment lost 2 bases, leaving 4 bases of the junction unmatched. The germline V gene has CDR1 MNHEY and CDR2 SVGAGI. CDR3 in amino acids: CASSYGTEFYGYTF. For the CDR3, the DNA is TGTGCCAGCAGTTACGGGACAGAGTTCTATGGCTACACCTTC.

The rearrangement joins TRBV10-3 to TRBJ2-3, with 12 bases identical to TRBD2. Germline CDR1 is ENHRY and CDR2 is SYGVKD. The CDR3 has 18 amino acids. With V trimmed by 4 bases and J by 6 bases, 14 bases remained unmatched. The CDR3 loop is CAISASGALAGGPDTQYF. The DNA for the CDR3 is TGTGCCATCAGTGCCTCCGGGGCGCTAGCGGGGGGGCCGGATACGCAGTATTTT.

The chain carries TRBV5-1 and TRBJ2-2, with D maybe TRBD1 (5 bases). This CDR3 is 14 amino acids long. Deletions cut 4 bases from V and 2 bases from J, with 9 bases between. Germline loops: CDR1 SGHRS, CDR2 YFSETQ. CDR3: CASSGAANTGELFF. As DNA, the CDR3 is TGCGCCAGCAGCGGGGCAGCTAACACCGGGGAGCTGTTTTTT.

The genes are TRBV28 and TRBJ2-1; 11 bases fit TRBD1. The CDR3 is 22 amino acids. V gave up 5 bases and J gave up 0 bases; unmatched junction bases: 21. In germline, CDR1 is MDHEN, CDR2 SYDVKM. CDR3 amino acids: CASSPRTGGLFQYSSSYNEQFF. Written as DNA, the CDR3 is TGTGCCAGCAGTCCCCGGACAGGGGGCCTTTTTCAATATTCTAGCTCCTACAATGAGCAGTTCTTC.

The chain has TRBV2 and TRBJ1-1; 8 nucleotides align to TRBD1. Germline assignment: CDR1 SNHLY and CDR2 FYNNEI. Germline trimming cut 6 bases from V and 0 bases from J; bases unmatched to any gene: 18. This CDR3 contains 19 residues. The DNA of the CDR3 is TGTGCCAGCAGCAATAGAAAGGGACAGGCCCTATATTTGAACACTGAAGCTTTCTTT. Translated: CASSNRKGQALYLNTEAFF.

V is TRBV18 and J is TRBJ1-1; no clear D gene. Germline V CDR1 and CDR2: KGHSH, LQKENI. This CDR3 has 17 amino acids. V lost 3 bases and J 0 bases, leaving 17 bases between the germline ends. The CDR3 is CASSPDSRAIMNTEAFF. The CDR3 region has the DNA TGTGCCAGCTCACCGGATTCCCGAGCGATTATGAACACTGAAGCTTTCTTT.

This clone appeared a few times. The chain couples TRBV9 to TRBJ1-1, with TRBD1 matching over 9 bases. V dropped 4 bases and J dropped 5; count of bases not matched to a gene: 6. The germline CDR1 and CDR2 sequences are SGDLS and YYNGEE. The CDR3 is made up of 14 amino acids. CDR3 nucleotide sequence: TGTGCCAGCAGCCCACGGGACAGGGATACTGAAGCTTTCTTT. Its translation: CASSPRDRDTEAFF. Looking up the rest from reference TRBV9 and TRBJ1-1 gives the full variable domain: DSGVTQTPKHLITATGQRVTLRCSPRSGDLSVYWYQQSLDQGLQFLIQYYNGEERAKGNILERFSAQQFPDLHSELNLSSLELGDSALYFCASSPRDRDTEAFFGQGTRLTVV.

The chain joins TRBV6-6 to TRBJ1-5; 7 nucleotides line up with TRBD1. Germline V gene sequence: CDR1 MNHNY, CDR2 SVGAGI (reference sequence). The trim removed 0 bases at V and 5 bases at J, leaving 4 bases unmatched. This CDR3 contains 15 residues. The CDR3 DNA reads as TGTGCCAGCAGTTACTCAGGACAGGACCATCAGCCCCAGCATTTT. Translated: CASSYSGQDHQPQHF.

The chain combines TRBV5-4 with TRBJ2-5; 8 positions match TRBD1. The length of the CDR3 is 15 residues. Germline V gives CDR1 SGHNT, CDR2 YYREEE (reference sequence). V shed 4 bases, J shed 1 base, and the junction held 6 bases outside the gene matches. The CDR3 nucleotides read TGTGCCAGCAGCCCCATGACAGGGGCCCAAGAGACCCAGTACTTC. Protein sequence: CASSPMTGAQETQYF.

The chain recombines TRBV27 with TRBJ2-3; TRBD1 aligns across 7 bases. The CDR3 has 15 residues. V lost 10 bases to trimming and J lost 1 base; unmatched junction nucleotides: 11. Germline CDR1 is MNHEY and CDR2 is SMNVEV (reference sequence). The CDR3 spells CATDRAGPGTDTQYF. The CDR3 nucleotides read TGTGCCACAGACAGGGCCGGTCCGGGCACAGATACGCAGTATTTT.

The chain is built from TRBV9 and TRBJ2-1; 11 positions agree with TRBD2. CDR1 and CDR2 (germline): SGDLS, YYNGEE. The CDR3 covers 15 residues. Trimming at V came to 0 bases and at J to 6 bases, leaving 2 bases not matched to a gene. The CDR3 loop reads CASSVVLAGVNEQFF. CDR3 in DNA: TGTGCCAGCAGCGTAGTACTAGCGGGGGTCAATGAGCAGTTCTTC.

The V call is TRBV18, the J call TRBJ1-4; D not resolved. V lost 3 bases to trimming and J lost 6 bases, with 14 bases between them. The CDR3 covers 15 residues. Germline V gene lookup returns CDR1 KGHSH and CDR2 LQKENI. In DNA form, the CDR3 reads TGTGCCAGCTCACCGATTGAGGCTTCTTATGAAAAACTGTTTTTT. Protein product: CASSPIEASYEKLFF.

This clone has just a few counts. This rearrangement joins TRBV29-1 to TRBJ1-2; a possible D gene is TRBD1 (5 bases). The length of the CDR3 is 13 residues. From germline, CDR1 is SQVTM and CDR2 ANQGSEA. Trimming shortened V by 4 bases and J by 1 base, and 10 bases separated the two germline ends. The CDR3 DNA reads as TGCAGCGTTGCAAGGGGTTTTAACTATGGCTACACCTTC. Translating it yields CSVARGFNYGYTF. The variable domain in full, completed from reference TRBV29-1 and TRBJ1-2, reads SAVISQKPSRDICQRGTSLTIQCQVDSQVTMMFWYRQQPGQSLTLIATANQGSEATYESGFVIDKFPISRPNLTFSTLTVSNMSPEDSSIYLCSVARGFNYGYTFGSGTRLTVV.

The chain couples TRBV6-5 to TRBJ2-5; no clear D. The V and J ends lost 6 bases and 4 bases respectively, with 15 bases between them. The CDR3 consists of 14 residues. Germline assignment: CDR1 MNHEY and CDR2 SVGAGI. CDR3 bases: TGTGCCAGCAGCCCTTGGTTGGTCGGAGAGACCCAGTACTTC. Protein product: CASSPWLVGETQYF.

The chain couples TRBV19 to TRBJ2-5, with D unclear. Trimming pared 2 bases from V and 5 bases from J, leaving 9 bases between. The CDR3 runs 13 residues. The germline V gene encodes CDR1 LNHDA and CDR2 SQIVND (reference sequence). This CDR3 is CASSIFNGETQYF. The CDR3 DNA sequence: TGTGCCAGTAGTATATTCAATGGGGAGACCCAGTACTTC. Complete variable domain (other parts from reference TRBV19 and TRBJ2-5): DGGITQSPKYLFRKEGQNVTLSCEQNLNHDAMYWYRQDPGQGLRLIYYSQIVNDFQKGDIAEGYSVSREKKESFPLTVTSAQKNPTAFYLCASSIFNGETQYFGPGTRLLVL.

The chain carries TRBV18 and TRBJ2-4; tentatively, D is TRBD2 (5 bases). V lost 6 bases to trimming and J lost 7 bases, with 13 bases between them. There are 13 residues in the CDR3. CDR1 and CDR2 from the germline V gene are KGHSH and LQKENI. The CDR3 nucleotides are TGTGCCAGCTCCTCGACTTGGGAGAACATTCAGTACTTC. Translation gives CASSSTWENIQYF. Full variable domain (missing parts from reference TRBV18 and TRBJ2-4): NAGVMQNPRHLVRRRGQEARLRCSPMKGHSHVYWYRQLPEEGLKFMVYLQKENIIDESGMPKERFSAEFPKEGPSILRIQQVVRGDSAAYFCASSSTWENIQYFGAGTRLSVL.

The J gene is TRBJ2-2, the V gene TRBV28; 7 positions agree with TRBD1. V lost 5 bases, J lost 4 bases, and 7 bases stayed unmatched. CDR1 is MDHEN, CDR2 SYDVKM, per germline. CDR3 size: 15 residues. The chain's CDR3 is CASSPGQAGTGELFF. DNA for the CDR3: TGTGCCAGCAGTCCAGGACAGGCGGGCACCGGGGAGCTGTTTTTT.

The gene calls are TRBV14 and TRBJ2-3; D is unclear. Trimming removed 4 bases at V and 2 bases at J, with 7 bases between. Germline CDR1 reads SGHDN; CDR2 reads FVKESK. This CDR3 spans 13 amino acids. DNA of the CDR3: TGTGCCAGCAGCCCAATCATCACAGATACGCAGTATTTT. Residues: CASSPIITDTQYF.

The chain has TRBV12-5 and TRBJ2-2, with D maybe TRBD1 (6 bases). Germline lookup yields CDR1 LGHNT and CDR2 FRNRAP. The CDR3 totals 18 residues. With 4 bases removed from V and 3 bases from J, the gap between germline ends came to 21 bases. The CDR3 here is CASGSRNRAGRDTGELFF. As DNA, the CDR3 is TGTGCTAGTGGTTCTCGAAACAGGGCAGGAAGGGACACCGGGGAGCTGTTTTTT.

V usage is TRBV2 and J usage is TRBJ2-2, with 9 bases lining up with TRBD2. Germline CDR1 SNHLY, CDR2 FYNNEI. V lost 8 bases, J lost 1 base, and 2 bases stayed unmatched. This CDR3 comprises 14 residues. The CDR3 bases are TGTGCCAGCTCTAGCGGGGTGAACACCGGGGAGCTGTTTTTT. Protein sequence: CASSSGVNTGELFF.

On this clone: The same CDR3 also results from other DNA sequences found in this sample. The genes are TRBV7-2 and TRBJ1-1, with unresolved D. Trimming pared 4 bases from V and 0 bases from J, leaving 6 bases between. This CDR3 region has 13 residues. Germline loops: CDR1 SGHTA, CDR2 FQGNSA. The CDR3 sequence is CASSSSLNTEAFF. For the CDR3, the DNA is TGTGCCAGCAGCTCCAGTTTGAACACTGAAGCTTTCTTT.

DNA for the CDR3: TGTGCCAGCAGCTCACAGGGAAGAGAGACCCAGTACTTC. It encodes CASSSQGRETQYF. V gene TRBV5-4 combines with J gene TRBJ2-5; a possible D gene is TRBD1 (6 bases). The CDR3 is 13 amino acids. Germline CDR1 is SGHNT and CDR2 is YYREEE (reference sequence). V was cut by 3 bases and J by 4 bases, with 10 bases left in between.